This T cell receptor beta chain comes out of a study of T cell repertoires in cytomegalovirus infection. Notes on the study in general: HLA-C-restricted TCR beta clonotypes specific for CMV led the ex vivo response.

TCRdb re-called the reads with MiXCR, one entry per CDR3 protein. The table records hundreds of thousands of distinct CDR3 sequences, approximately 30% of them present only once. This clonotype was counted between two and nine times. No antigen is known for it. V lost 0 bases, J lost 8 bases, and 8 bases stayed unmatched. Per the germline V gene, CDR1 is SGHRS and CDR2 is YFSETQ. The CDR3 is 15 amino acids. The source material was cultured CD8+ T cells from PBMCs, sampled from culture after CMV antigen stimulation. The sequence was obtained from a human donor in good health (CMV status not recorded). Some clones in this sample may be carry-over from other donors' samples. The chain has TRBV5-1 and TRBJ2-5, with 9 bases aligning to TRBD1. CDR3 sequence: CASSLVGDRDETQYF. For the CDR3, the DNA is TGCGCCAGCAGCTTGGTCGGGGACAGGGATGAAACCCAGTACTTC. The whole variable domain, remainder taken from reference TRBV5-1 and TRBJ2-5, is KAGVTQTPRYLIKTRGQQVTLSCSPISGHRSVSWYQQTPGQGLQFLFEYFSETQRNKGNFPGRFSGRQFSNSRSEMNVSTLELGDSALYLCASSLVGDRDETQYFGPGTRLLVL.